This is a list of T cell receptor beta chains from one sample in a study of CD8 T cells in Susac syndrome. TCRdb independently ran MiXCR on the immunoSEQ multiplex PCR reads; one entry per CDR3 protein. This sample yields around 140,000 distinct CDR3 sequences, of which roughly 95% are seen a single time; around 0.12% belongs to the top ten. The sample comprised CD4+ T cells from PBMCs. The receptors stem from a human donor with multiple sclerosis. Both conserved end residues are part of each CDR3. D genes are given only for firm matches. Clone size is shown for a subset of rows, as once, few, many or a class of expanded clone.

abundance	d_gene	v_gene	j_gene	CDR3aa	CDR3nt
NA	NA	TRBV3-1	TRBJ2-5	CASSRVEETQYF	TGTGCCAGCAGCAGGGTGGAGGAGACCCAGTACTTC
NA	NA	TRBV19	TRBJ1-1	CASSIELNTEAFF	TGTGCCAGTAGTATCGAGCTGAACACTGAAGCTTTCTTT
NA	NA	TRBV20-1	TRBJ2-7	CSAEGGLSYEQYF	TGCAGTGCCGAGGGAGGATTATCCTACGAGCAGTACTTC
NA	NA	TRBV20-1	TRBJ2-7	CSARPADYSYEQYF	TGCAGTGCTAGGCCAGCGGACTACTCCTACGAGCAGTACTTC
NA	TRBD2	TRBV7-3	TRBJ2-7	CASSSGLAGPYEQYF	TGTGCCAGCAGCTCTGGACTAGCGGGTCCCTACGAGCAGTACTTC
once	NA	TRBV4-2	TRBJ1-2	CASSQDAPKSYGYTF	TGTGCCAGCAGCCAAGATGCCCCAAAAAGCTATGGCTACACCTTC
NA	NA	TRBV29-1	TRBJ2-7	CSAFGGAAPTYEQYF	TGCAGCGCCTTCGGAGGGGCCGCCCCCACCTACGAGCAGTACTTC
NA	NA	TRBV3-1	TRBJ2-5	CASSQERGRETQYF	TGTGCCAGCAGCCAAGAGCGGGGGCGTGAGACCCAGTACTTC
NA	NA	TRBV12-3/TRBV12-4	TRBJ2-1	CASSLVVGDNEQFF	TGTGCCAGCAGTTTAGTGGTCGGGGACAATGAGCAGTTCTTC
NA	TRBD2	TRBV20-1	TRBJ2-4	CSNSGLGGKNIQYF	TGCTCTAACTCGGGACTCGGGGGGAAAAACATTCAGTACTTC
NA	TRBD1	TRBV7-9	TRBJ2-7	CASSLIDRDEQYF	TGTGCCAGCAGCTTAATTGACAGGGACGAGCAGTACTTC
NA	NA	TRBV7-2	TRBJ1-2	CASSLDGRPGAGYTF	TGTGCCAGCAGCTTAGATGGAAGGCCCGGAGCTGGCTACACCTTC
NA	TRBD2	TRBV5-1	TRBJ2-3	CASTSSGKSTDTQYF	TGCGCCAGCACTAGTAGCGGGAAGAGCACAGATACGCAGTATTTT
NA	NA	TRBV23-1	TRBJ2-1	CASSQVSTPYNEQFF	TGCGCCAGCAGTCAAGTCAGTACCCCCTACAATGAGCAGTTCTTC
NA	TRBD1	TRBV20-1	TRBJ1-6	CSARDQGAYNSPLHF	TGCAGTGCTAGAGATCAGGGGGCCTATAATTCACCCCTCCACTTT
NA	NA	TRBV18	TRBJ1-1	CASSPREGWRSEAFF	TGTGCCAGCTCACCCCGGGAAGGATGGAGATCTGAAGCTTTCTTT
NA	NA	TRBV18	TRBJ1-2	CASSPGRGDYGYTF	TGTGCCAGCTCACCAGGGCGAGGTGACTATGGCTACACCTTC
NA	NA	TRBV7-6	TRBJ2-3	CASSLVSVTDTQYF	TGTGCCAGCAGCTTAGTATCGGTCACAGATACGCAGTATTTT
once	NA	TRBV7-9	TRBJ2-3	CASSFGPPSTDTQYF	TGTGCCAGCAGCTTCGGACCGCCTAGCACAGATACGCAGTATTTT
NA	TRBD1	TRBV15	TRBJ1-2	CATSWGQGGNYGYTF	TGTGCCACCAGCTGGGGACAGGGCGGAAACTATGGCTACACCTTC
NA	NA	TRBV23-1	TRBJ2-1	CASTIRPGPINNEQFF	TGCGCCAGCACGATACGTCCGGGACCCATCAACAATGAGCAGTTCTTC
NA	TRBD1	TRBV25-1	TRBJ2-3	CASRLGTASTDTQYF	TGTGCCAGCAGGCTCGGGACAGCTAGCACAGATACGCAGTATTTT
NA	TRBD2	TRBV9	TRBJ2-1	CASSPRLAGGNPDEQFF	TGTGCCAGCAGCCCCCGACTAGCGGGAGGGAATCCCGATGAGCAGTTCTTC
NA	TRBD2	TRBV6-5	TRBJ2-1	CASSSSGVIYNEQFF	TGTGCCAGCAGTTCCAGCGGGGTGATATACAATGAGCAGTTCTTC
NA	NA	TRBV24-1	TRBJ1-2	CATSGGAENYGYTF	TGTGCCACCAGTGGGGGAGCAGAGAACTATGGCTACACCTTC
NA	TRBD1	TRBV6-9	TRBJ2-3	CASSSRRDRGEDTQYF	TGTGCCAGCAGTAGCCGCCGGGACAGGGGAGAAGATACGCAGTATTTT
NA	NA	TRBV18	TRBJ1-1	CASTQIQGNTEAFF	TGTGCCAGCACGCAAATCCAGGGGAACACTGAAGCTTTCTTT
NA	TRBD2	TRBV2	TRBJ2-7	CASSEPRTRSAGYEQYF	TGTGCCAGCAGTGAACCGAGGACTAGAAGTGCGGGCTACGAGCAGTACTTC
NA	NA	TRBV20-1	TRBJ1-2	CSAPTGSYGYTF	TGCAGTGCCCCCACAGGGTCCTATGGCTACACCTTC
NA	NA	TRBV20-1	TRBJ1-2	CSASPQNYGYTF	TGCAGTGCTAGCCCCCAGAACTATGGCTACACCTTC
NA	NA	TRBV20-1	TRBJ2-1	CSAGFGGAHNEQFF	TGCAGTGCTGGCTTTGGGGGGGCCCACAATGAGCAGTTCTTC
once	TRBD1	TRBV2	TRBJ2-3	CASNKQGTDTQYF	TGTGCCAGCAACAAACAGGGGACAGATACGCAGTATTTT
NA	TRBD2	TRBV7-2	TRBJ2-3	CASSLRLAGDTDTQYF	TGTGCCAGCAGCTTACGACTAGCGGGGGACACAGATACGCAGTATTTT
NA	TRBD1	TRBV2	TRBJ1-5	CATASYNRGTQPQHF	TGTGCCACCGCCTCATACAACAGGGGGACCCAGCCCCAGCATTTT
NA	TRBD1	TRBV3-1	TRBJ2-6	CASRGTGGAGANVLTF	TGTGCCAGCAGGGGGACAGGGGGTGCTGGGGCCAACGTCCTGACTTTC
NA	NA	TRBV7-9	TRBJ2-3	CASSSRQMADTQYF	TGTGCCAGCAGCTCCCGACAGATGGCAGATACGCAGTATTTT
NA	NA	TRBV27	TRBJ2-2	CASSFGGTNTGELFF	TGTGCCAGCAGTTTTGGGGGAACTAACACCGGGGAGCTGTTTTTT
NA	NA	TRBV21-1	TRBJ2-3	CASSRSTSAVEADTQYF	TGTGCCAGCAGCCGCTCAACTAGTGCGGTAGAGGCAGATACGCAGTATTTT
NA	NA	TRBV12-3/TRBV12-4	TRBJ1-1	CASSFIQGNAEAFF	TGTGCCAGCAGTTTTATCCAGGGAAATGCTGAAGCTTTCTTT
NA	NA	TRBV4-2	TRBJ2-7	CASSQRDQSEQYF	TGTGCCAGCAGCCAGCGGGACCAAAGCGAGCAGTACTTC
NA	TRBD1	TRBV9	TRBJ1-5	CASSRTGAGQPQHF	TGTGCCAGCAGCCGGACAGGGGCAGGTCAGCCCCAGCATTTT
once	NA	TRBV19	TRBJ2-3	CASSPGLTADTQYF	TGTGCCAGTAGCCCAGGACTGACAGCAGATACGCAGTATTTT
NA	TRBD2	TRBV27	TRBJ2-7	CASTSLSGRVPGEQYF	TGTGCCAGCACTAGCCTTAGCGGGAGGGTACCTGGCGAGCAGTACTTC
NA	NA	TRBV5-1	TRBJ2-3	CASSLSGPQYF	TGCGCCAGCAGCCTAAGTGGGCCGCAGTATTTT
NA	NA	TRBV5-1	TRBJ1-2	CASSRGVGGDYGYTF	TGCGCCAGCAGCCGGGGTGTTGGAGGTGACTATGGCTACACCTTC
once	TRBD1	TRBV12-3/TRBV12-4	TRBJ2-7	CASRKDRAYEQYF	TGTGCCAGCAGGAAAGACAGGGCCTACGAGCAGTACTTC
NA	NA	TRBV5-6	TRBJ1-1	CASSPGRVMNTEAFF	TGTGCCAGCAGCCCCGGACGAGTGATGAACACTGAAGCTTTCTTT
NA	NA	TRBV21-1	TRBJ2-1	CARVLAGTHNEQFF	TGTGCCAGAGTACTAGCGGGGACACACAATGAGCAGTTCTTC
NA	NA	TRBV20-1	TRBJ2-3	CSARSRVEFTQYF	TGCAGTGCTAGGTCGCGGGTGGAGTTTACGCAGTATTTT
NA	NA	TRBV9	TRBJ1-4	CASSVSPGANEKLFF	TGTGCCAGCAGCGTATCCCCCGGGGCTAATGAAAAACTGTTTTTT
NA	NA	TRBV5-6	TRBJ2-7	CASSREGGTYEQYF	TGTGCCAGCAGCAGGGAAGGGGGGACCTACGAGCAGTACTTC
NA	NA	TRBV5-4	TRBJ2-2	CASSLVVHYGSLTGELFF	TGTGCCAGCAGCTTGGTTGTGCATTACGGGAGTCTCACCGGGGAGCTGTTTTTT
once	NA	TRBV30	TRBJ2-3	CAWSGGFGADTQYF	TGTGCCTGGAGTGGAGGTTTTGGAGCGGATACGCAGTATTTT
NA	NA	TRBV7-6	TRBJ2-7	CASSLVGGRDYEQYF	TGTGCCAGCAGCTTGGTCGGGGGCCGAGACTACGAGCAGTACTTC
NA	TRBD2	TRBV9	TRBJ2-7	CASSVLAGEFNEQYF	TGTGCCAGCAGCGTACTAGCGGGAGAGTTCAACGAGCAGTACTTC